This TCR beta chain was sequenced in a study of T cell repertoires in cytomegalovirus infection. This clonotype was recorded a few times. Its antigen remains unknown. TCRdb recomputed calls from the reads with MiXCR, one row per CDR3 protein. The table has about half a million distinct CDR3 sequences, roughly 46% seen once; the top ten hold roughly two fifths. The CDR3 length is 14 residues. The germline gives CDR1 LNHDA, CDR2 SQIVND (reference sequence). V lost 4 bases to trimming and J lost 2 bases, with 12 bases between them. The chain joins TRBV19 to TRBJ2-7; D not certain. The clonotype comes from a human donor in good health (CMV status not recorded). Some clones in this sample may be carry-over from other donors' samples. Sequences were derived from cultured PBMCs, sampled from culture after CMV antigen stimulation. CDR3 nucleotides: TGTGCCAGTAGTAGAGACGGTGAGACCTACGAGCAGTACTTC. The encoded protein is CASSRDGETYEQYF.